This TCR beta chain came from a study of T cells in Graves' hyperthyroidism and ophthalmopathy. Amplification yielded TCR beta CDR3 regions, with RNA transcripts as the source. The primer set for the first-round RT-PCR of the TCR CDR3 was HTBI. TCRdb used MiXCR to reprocess the multiplex PCR reads, holding one entry per CDR3 protein. The sample yields under 400,000 distinct CDR3 sequences, 15% seen once. The PBMCs were taken from 10 ml of fresh peripheral blood. There are many counts of this clonotype. Its antigen remains unidentified. Overall study findings and caveats: Patients with ophthalmopathy were separated from those with stable hyperthyroidism by a 13 V-J model. Before onset, ophthalmopathy was predicted by the model a median approximately 6.7 months earlier.

Per germline, CDR1 MNHEY and CDR2 SVGEGT. Trimming took off 6 bases at V and 0 bases at J, with 13 bases between the two ends. The length of the CDR3 is 15 residues. Sequencing input: blood. The chain is built from TRBV6-2 or TRBV6-3 and TRBJ2-3; unclear D gene. This clonotype was sampled from a woman between 55 and 75 years old with Graves' ophthalmopathy. CDR3 in DNA: TGTGCCAGCAGACAGCCCGTGGGGAGCACAGATACGCAGTATTTT. It translates to CASRQPVGSTDTQYF.